This is a list of T cell receptor beta chains from one sample in a study of T cell responses to AZD1222 COVID-19 vaccine. Only in-frame clones appear in the TCRdb table, and some are missing; sequencing was by immunoSEQ multiplex PCR. This sample yields about 170,000 clones, of which roughly 85% are seen a single time; over 1% belongs to the top ten. The sample in question was peripheral blood, obtained 28 days after the second AZD1222 dose. These TCRs come from an adult who received the AZD1222 COVID-19 vaccine. CDR3s leave out the opening cysteine and the closing phenylalanine or tryptophan. D genes are given only for firm matches.

>TRBD1|TRBV19|TRBJ1-2
ASSITGDRVWGYT
>-|TRBV20-1|TRBJ1-1
SAREGFEAF
>-|TRBV4-2|TRBJ1-5
ASSQFPGQRQPQH
>-|TRBV3-1/TRBV3-2|TRBJ1-1
ASSHVGHNTEAF
>-|TRBV27|TRBJ1-2
ASSSGHKGYT
>-|TRBV5-1|TRBJ1-2
ASSYGRGDTYGYT
>-|TRBV4-1|TRBJ1-6
ASSHPRGANSPLH
>-|TRBV5-6|TRBJ1-4
ASGEGAEEKLF
>-|TRBV7-2|TRBJ2-4
ASSFYVSRLAKNIQY
>-|TRBV6-5|TRBJ2-5
ASSYPGVETQY
>-|TRBV6-2/TRBV6-3|TRBJ2-3
ASSKGYTQY
>-|TRBV10-1|TRBJ1-4
ASSESIDRKLF
>TRBD1|TRBV18|TRBJ1-5
ASSLQGMSQPQH
>TRBD1|TRBV3-1/TRBV3-2|TRBJ2-3
ASSSFLGGGGTDTQY
>TRBD1|TRBV6-5|TRBJ1-2
ASSSTGTANYGYT
>-|TRBV15|TRBJ2-7
ATQGYNEQY
>TRBD1|TRBV4-3|TRBJ2-2
ASSQETGRWAGELF
>-|TRBV5-1|TRBJ1-4
ASSSPGNNEKLF
>-|TRBV19|TRBJ1-2
ASTRSDYGYT
>TRBD2|TRBV6-2/TRBV6-3|TRBJ2-5
ASSYERGMYQETQY
>-|TRBV2|TRBJ1-2
ASKGEPYTSYGYT
>-|TRBV7-8|TRBJ1-6
ASSLVGPDSPLH
>TRBD1|TRBV11-2|TRBJ1-1
ASSLWDSLNTEAF
>TRBD2|TRBV25-1|TRBJ2-2
ASIDPSAGVTGELF
>-|TRBV20-1|TRBJ2-7
SAGGPYEQY
>-|TRBV6-4|TRBJ1-4
ASSDSYGYNEKLF
>TRBD2|TRBV7-6|TRBJ2-5
ASSSSRGGRAETQY
>-|TRBV19|TRBJ1-1
ASKRGKMNTEAF
>-|TRBV2|TRBJ2-3
AISLRDPMRTDTQY
>-|TRBV5-6|TRBJ2-4
ASSTRAKNIQY
>-|TRBV3-1/TRBV3-2|TRBJ1-2
ASSFLQDHLNYGYT
>-|TRBV7-6|TRBJ2-5
ASSSPVLKTQY
>TRBD1|TRBV27|TRBJ1-5
ASSLSGQGAIQPQH